These 16 T cell receptor beta chains share one sample of origin, sequenced in a study of blood T cell repertoires in COVID-19 (dated by TCRdb to between 2020 and 2021). Library method: the immunoSEQ multiplex PCR assay. The table was pulled from immuneACCESS by TCRdb, which kept in-frame rearrangements only. Such tables lose some clones; where checked, under half of the loss comes from unresolved V genes, and the rest has no known cause. A total of about 180,000 clones appear in this sample, 80% to 85% of them only once. The ten largest make up under 10% of the sample. Material: peripheral blood. The source is a woman between 65 and 79 years old with COVID-19, enrolled during active disease.

The chain employs TRBV19 and TRBJ1-5, with 7 bases fitting TRBD1. From germline, CDR1 is LNHDA and CDR2 SQIVND (reference sequence). The CDR3 is 14 residues long. V lost 3 bases, J lost 1 base, and 0 bases stayed unmatched. The CDR3 loop is CASSMGQSNQPQHF. CDR3 in DNA: TGTGCCAGTAGTATGGGACAGAGCAATCAGCCCCAGCATTTT. The whole variable domain, filled in from reference TRBV19 and TRBJ1-5, reads DGGITQSPKYLFRKEGQNVTLSCEQNLNHDAMYWYRQDPGQGLRLIYYSQIVNDFQKGDIAEGYSVSREKKESFPLTVTSAQKNPTAFYLCASSMGQSNQPQHFGDGTRLSIL.

The V call is TRBV29-1, the J call TRBJ2-7, with TRBD1 identical over 10 bases. The J segment lost 8 bases and the V segment lost 3 bases, leaving 7 bases of the junction unmatched. This CDR3 comprises 13 residues. CDR1 and CDR2 (germline): SQVTM, ANQGSEA. The CDR3 DNA follows: TGCAGCGTTGACCGGGACAGGGGTGGACAGCAGTACTTC. Translated: CSVDRDRGGQQYF.

The rearrangement uses TRBV5-1 and TRBJ1-2; the match to TRBD1 covers 7 bases. V dropped 4 bases and J dropped 6; count of bases not matched to a gene: 15. The CDR3 length is 16 residues. In germline, CDR1 is SGHRS, CDR2 YFSETQ. The CDR3 is CASSTLRQGSADGYTF. The CDR3 nucleotides are TGCGCCAGCAGCACCCTAAGACAGGGCAGTGCGGATGGCTACACCTTC.

J is TRBJ2-7 and V is TRBV7-9; the match to TRBD1 covers 7 bases. V dropped 8 bases and J dropped 6; count of bases not matched to a gene: 19. CDR3 length equals 16 residues. In germline, CDR1 is SEHNR, CDR2 FQNEAQ (reference sequence). The CDR3 DNA follows: TGTGCCAGCGGCAGGGTGACCGGGACAGACTCGGTCGAGCAGTACTTC. Protein: CASGRVTGTDSVEQYF.

The rearrangement joins TRBV2 to TRBJ1-1; TRBD1 agrees at 10 bases. The CDR3 contains 14 residues. Germline CDR1 SNHLY, CDR2 FYNNEI. The trim removed 6 bases at V and 3 bases at J, leaving 4 bases unmatched. As DNA, the CDR3 is TGTGCCAGCAGGCGGGACAGGGGTGACACTGAAGCTTTCTTT. Translated: CASRRDRGDTEAFF.

The chain couples TRBV6-6 to TRBJ2-1; TRBD1 aligns across 10 bases. The CDR3 has 15 amino acids. Germline trimming cut 4 bases from V and 4 bases from J; bases unmatched to any gene: 4. Germline-derived CDR1 and CDR2 are MNHNY and SVGAGI (reference sequence). The CDR3 sequence is CASSLTGGEYNEQFF. As DNA, the CDR3 is TGTGCCAGCAGTTTGACAGGGGGCGAGTACAATGAGCAGTTCTTC.

In this sample, this clone turned up once. The chain recombines TRBV10-3 with TRBJ2-7; TRBD1 aligns across 7 bases. This CDR3 has 15 residues. Germline V lookup: CDR1 ENHRY, CDR2 SYGVKD. Trimming took 5 bases from V and 2 from J; bases not matched to a gene: 9. The CDR3 DNA reads TGTGCCATCAGTAACAGGGGCGCGAATGCCTACGAGCAGTACTTC. Amino acid sequence: CAISNRGANAYEQYF.

This chain joins TRBV18 and TRBJ2-7, with D hard to call. V was shortened by 3 bases and J by 4 bases, with 7 bases between the two germline ends. There are 12 residues in the CDR3. Germline lookup yields CDR1 KGHSH and CDR2 LQKENI. CDR3: CASSPSLYEQYF. As DNA, the CDR3 is TGTGCCAGCTCACCCTCACTATACGAGCAGTACTTC.

This clone was observed a single time. The chain recombines TRBV7-2 with TRBJ2-1, with D perhaps TRBD2 (5 bases). Germline CDR1 is SGHTA and CDR2 is FQGNSA. This CDR3 region has 19 residues. Trimming removed 3 bases from V and 0 bases from J, with 21 bases in between. CDR3 bases: TGTGCCAGCAGCTTTAGGCCGGCGGGTAGAGGTAGCTCCTACAATGAGCAGTTCTTC. This gives the protein CASSFRPAGRGSSYNEQFF.

The rearrangement uses TRBV27 and TRBJ2-6, with 8 bases that match TRBD1. The germline V gene encodes CDR1 MNHEY and CDR2 SMNVEV (reference sequence). There are 17 residues in the CDR3. V shed 5 bases, J shed 2 bases, and the junction held 8 bases outside the gene matches. For the CDR3, the DNA is TGTGCCAGCAGTCCCGACAGGGGCAAGACTGGGGCCAACGTCCTGACTTTC. This gives the protein CASSPDRGKTGANVLTF.

This clone is medium-sized in the sample. This chain uses TRBV6-4 with TRBJ2-1; D is perhaps TRBD1 (5 bases). CDR1 MRHNA and CDR2 SNTAGT come from the germline V gene. The CDR3 runs to 14 residues. Trimming left V 3 bases short and J 3 bases short, with 9 bases between. The CDR3 sequence: CASSEGQGYNEQFF. The DNA of the CDR3 is TGTGCCAGCAGTGAGGGGCAGGGCTACAATGAGCAGTTCTTC.

CDR3 loop: CASSYGGDRVRTEAFF. CDR3 nucleotides: TGTGCCAGCAGTTACGGGGGGGACAGGGTGAGAACTGAAGCTTTCTTT. The chain employs TRBV6-5 and TRBJ1-1, with 9 bases matching TRBD1. This CDR3 has 16 residues. Germline V gene lookup returns CDR1 MNHEY and CDR2 SVGAGI. Trimming took 2 bases from V and 5 from J; bases not matched to a gene: 9.

This clone was picked up a small number of times. The chain recombines TRBV7-2 with TRBJ2-1; D may be TRBD2 (5 bases). V was trimmed by 5 bases and J by 0 bases, leaving 14 bases between them. Looked up from germline, CDR1 is SGHTA and CDR2 is FQGNSA. The CDR3 is 16 residues long. CDR3 loop: CASSPGLTSSYNEQFF. The CDR3, as DNA: TGTGCCAGCAGCCCCGGACTGACCAGCTCCTACAATGAGCAGTTCTTC. The variable domain in full, completed from reference TRBV7-2 and TRBJ2-1, reads GAGVSQSPSNKVTEKGKDVELRCDPISGHTALYWYRQSLGQGLEFLIYFQGNSAPDKSGLPSDRFSAERTGGSVSTLTIQRTQQEDSAVYLCASSPGLTSSYNEQFFGPGTRLTVL.

The chain is built from TRBV28 and TRBJ1-4; no definite D call. CDR3 size: 15 residues. Germline values: CDR1 MDHEN, CDR2 SYDVKM. Trimming stripped 2 bases from V and 5 bases from J, with 12 bases between. CDR3 amino acids: CASSLMRAQNEKLFF. The CDR3 nucleotides read TGTGCCAGCAGTTTAATGAGGGCCCAAAATGAAAAACTGTTTTTT.

The chain has TRBV27 and TRBJ1-5, with D unresolved. Germline CDR1 reads MNHEY; CDR2 reads SMNVEV (reference sequence). The CDR3 has 14 residues. Trimming took off 5 bases at V and 0 bases at J, with 8 bases between the two ends. The chain's CDR3 is CASSRGDSNQPQHF. The CDR3, as DNA: TGTGCCAGCAGTCGAGGAGATAGCAATCAGCCCCAGCATTTT.

The rearrangement joins TRBV7-2 to TRBJ1-5; D ambiguous. V lost 1 base to trimming and J lost 0 bases, with 13 bases between them. This CDR3 comprises 17 residues. Germline V gene lookup returns CDR1 SGHTA and CDR2 FQGNSA. CDR3 region: CASSLVGQRYSNQPQHF. CDR3 in DNA: TGTGCCAGCAGCTTAGTTGGCCAGCGATATAGCAATCAGCCCCAGCATTTT.